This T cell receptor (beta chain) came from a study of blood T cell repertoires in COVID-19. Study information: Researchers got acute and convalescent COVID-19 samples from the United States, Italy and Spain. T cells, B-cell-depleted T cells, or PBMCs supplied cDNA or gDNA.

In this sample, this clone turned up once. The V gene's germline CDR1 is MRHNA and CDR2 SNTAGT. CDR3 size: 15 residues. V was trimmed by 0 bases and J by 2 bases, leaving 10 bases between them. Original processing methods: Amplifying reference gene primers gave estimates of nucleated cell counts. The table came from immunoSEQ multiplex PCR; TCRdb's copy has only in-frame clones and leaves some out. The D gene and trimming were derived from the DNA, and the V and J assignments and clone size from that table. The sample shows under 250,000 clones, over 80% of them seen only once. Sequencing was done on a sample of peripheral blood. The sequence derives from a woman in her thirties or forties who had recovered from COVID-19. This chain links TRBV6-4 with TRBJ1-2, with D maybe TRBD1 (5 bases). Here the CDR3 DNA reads TGTGCCAGCAGTGACTCAAGGGGTGGCAACTATGGCTACACCTTC. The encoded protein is CASSDSRGGNYGYTF.